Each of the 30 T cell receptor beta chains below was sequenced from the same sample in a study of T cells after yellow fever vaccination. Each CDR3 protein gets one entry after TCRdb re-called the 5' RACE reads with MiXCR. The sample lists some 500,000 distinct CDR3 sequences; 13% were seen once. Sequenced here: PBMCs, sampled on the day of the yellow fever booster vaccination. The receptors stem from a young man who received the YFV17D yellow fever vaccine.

CDR3 amino acids: CSVVTGTETGNTIYF. Here the CDR3 DNA reads TGCAGCGTTGTAACCGGGACTGAGACTGGAAACACCATATATTTT. The chain recombines TRBV29-1 with TRBJ1-3; TRBD1 might be the D (5 bases). V was shortened by 4 bases and J by 2 bases, with 15 bases between the two germline ends. CDR1 and CDR2 (germline): SQVTM, ANQGSEA. The CDR3 loop spans 15 amino acids.

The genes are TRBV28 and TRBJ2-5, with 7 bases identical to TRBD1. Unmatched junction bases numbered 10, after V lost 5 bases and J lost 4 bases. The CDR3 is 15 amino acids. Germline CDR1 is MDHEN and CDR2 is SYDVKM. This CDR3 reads CASSNSQTGLETQYF. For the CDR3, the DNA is TGTGCCAGCAGTAACTCACAGACAGGGCTAGAGACCCAGTACTTC. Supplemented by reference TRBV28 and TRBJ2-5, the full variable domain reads DVKVTQSSRYLVKRTGEKVFLECVQDMDHENMFWYRQDPGLGLRLIYFSYDVKMKEKGDIPEGYSVSREKKERFSLILESASTNQTSMYLCASSNSQTGLETQYFGPGTRLLVL.

The CDR3 DNA sequence: TGTGCCAGCAGAAAGGGAGGCGTGAGCACTGAAGCTTTCTTT. It codes for CASRKGGVSTEAFF. The rearrangement uses TRBV6-1 and TRBJ1-1, with D unclear. The CDR3 is made up of 14 amino acids. V was cut by 6 bases and J by 4 bases, with 15 bases left in between. The germline V gene encodes CDR1 MNHNS and CDR2 SASEGT.

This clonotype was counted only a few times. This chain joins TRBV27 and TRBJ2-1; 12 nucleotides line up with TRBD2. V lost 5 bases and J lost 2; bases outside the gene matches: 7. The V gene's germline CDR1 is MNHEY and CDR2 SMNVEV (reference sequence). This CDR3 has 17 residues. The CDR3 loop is CASSHGLAGIPYNEQFF. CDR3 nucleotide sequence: TGTGCCAGCAGTCACGGACTAGCGGGGATTCCCTACAATGAGCAGTTCTTC.

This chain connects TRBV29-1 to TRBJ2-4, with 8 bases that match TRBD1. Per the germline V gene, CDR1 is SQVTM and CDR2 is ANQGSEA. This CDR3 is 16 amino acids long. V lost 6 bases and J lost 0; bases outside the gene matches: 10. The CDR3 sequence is CSVRTGRLLAKNIQYF. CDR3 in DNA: TGCAGCGTCCGGACAGGGCGCTTACTAGCCAAAAACATTCAGTACTTC.

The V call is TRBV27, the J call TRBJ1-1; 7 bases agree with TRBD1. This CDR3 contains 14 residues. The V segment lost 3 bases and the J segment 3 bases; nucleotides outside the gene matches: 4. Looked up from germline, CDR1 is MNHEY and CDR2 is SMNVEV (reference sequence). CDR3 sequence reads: CASSFQTGYTEAFF. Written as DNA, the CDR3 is TGTGCCAGCAGTTTCCAGACAGGGTACACTGAAGCTTTCTTT.

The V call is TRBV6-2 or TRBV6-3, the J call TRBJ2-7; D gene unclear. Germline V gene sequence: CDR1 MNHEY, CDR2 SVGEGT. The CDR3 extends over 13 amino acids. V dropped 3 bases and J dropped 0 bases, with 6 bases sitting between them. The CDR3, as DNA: TGTGCCAGCAGTTATCTGAACTCCTACGAGCAGTACTTC. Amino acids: CASSYLNSYEQYF.

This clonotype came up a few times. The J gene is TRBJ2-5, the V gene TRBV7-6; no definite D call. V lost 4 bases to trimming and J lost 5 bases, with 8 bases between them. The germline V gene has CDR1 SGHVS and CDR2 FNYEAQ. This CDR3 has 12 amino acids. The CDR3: CASSSTSETQYF. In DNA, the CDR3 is TGTGCCAGCAGCTCTACTTCGGAGACCCAGTACTTC. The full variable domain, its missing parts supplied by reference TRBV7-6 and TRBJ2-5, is GAGVSQSPRYKVTKRGQDVALRCDPISGHVSLYWYRQALGQGPEFLTYFNYEAQQDKSGLPNDRFSAERPEGSISTLTIQRTEQRDSAMYRCASSSTSETQYFGPGTRLLVL.

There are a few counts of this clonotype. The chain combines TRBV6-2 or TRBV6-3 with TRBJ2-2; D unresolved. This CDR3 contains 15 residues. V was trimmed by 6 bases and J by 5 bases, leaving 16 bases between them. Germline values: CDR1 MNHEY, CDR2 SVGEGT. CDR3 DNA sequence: TGTGCCAGCAGGCCCGGTAACTCGGAGACCGGGGAGCTGTTTTTT. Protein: CASRPGNSETGELFF.

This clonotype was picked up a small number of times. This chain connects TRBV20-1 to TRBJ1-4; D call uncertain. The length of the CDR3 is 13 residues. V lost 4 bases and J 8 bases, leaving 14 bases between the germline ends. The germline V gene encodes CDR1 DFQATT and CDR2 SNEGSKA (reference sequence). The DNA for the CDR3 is TGCAGTGCTAAAGACCCCAATAGGGAAAAACTGTTTTTT. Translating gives CSAKDPNREKLFF.

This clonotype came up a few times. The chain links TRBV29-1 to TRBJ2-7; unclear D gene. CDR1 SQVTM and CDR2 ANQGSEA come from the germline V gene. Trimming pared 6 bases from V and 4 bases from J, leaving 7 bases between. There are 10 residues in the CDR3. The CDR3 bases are TGCAGCGTAATAGAGTACGAGCAGTACTTC. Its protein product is CSVIEYEQYF.

The CDR3 nucleotides are TGTGCCAGCAGCCAATCTATGTCTTGGGTGTACACCGGGGAGCTGTTTTTT. Protein: CASSQSMSWVYTGELFF. The chain joins TRBV14 to TRBJ2-2; no definite D call. Germline CDR1 is SGHDN and CDR2 is FVKESK. This CDR3 comprises 17 residues. V gave up 2 bases and J gave up 3 bases, with 16 bases separating them. Complete variable domain (other parts from reference TRBV14 and TRBJ2-2): EAGVTQFPSHSVIEKGQTVTLRCDPISGHDNLYWYRRVMGKEIKFLLHFVKESKQDESGMPNNRFLAERTGGTYSTLKVQPAELEDSGVYFCASSQSMSWVYTGELFFGEGSRLTVL.

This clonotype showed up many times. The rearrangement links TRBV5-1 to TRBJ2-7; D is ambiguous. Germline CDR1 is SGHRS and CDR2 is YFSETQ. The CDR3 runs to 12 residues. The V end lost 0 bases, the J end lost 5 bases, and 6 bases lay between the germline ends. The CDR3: CASSLVGNEQYF. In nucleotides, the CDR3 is TGCGCCAGCAGCTTGGTTGGAAACGAGCAGTACTTC.

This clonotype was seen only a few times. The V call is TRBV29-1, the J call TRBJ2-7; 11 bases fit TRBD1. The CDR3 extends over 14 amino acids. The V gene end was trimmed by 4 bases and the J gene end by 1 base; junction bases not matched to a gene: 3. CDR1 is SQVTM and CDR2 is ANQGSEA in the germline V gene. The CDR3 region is CSVGRDRGSYEQYF. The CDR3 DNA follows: TGCAGCGTTGGAAGGGACAGGGGGTCCTACGAGCAGTACTTC.

The CDR3 here is CASSSHDYGYTF. The DNA for the CDR3 is TGTGCCAGCAGTTCCCACGACTATGGCTACACCTTC. The chain has TRBV6-6 and TRBJ1-2; D call uncertain. The ends were cut back, 4 bases at V and 3 bases at J, with 6 bases in the middle. Germline values: CDR1 MNHNY, CDR2 SVGAGI (reference sequence). The CDR3 extends over 12 amino acids.

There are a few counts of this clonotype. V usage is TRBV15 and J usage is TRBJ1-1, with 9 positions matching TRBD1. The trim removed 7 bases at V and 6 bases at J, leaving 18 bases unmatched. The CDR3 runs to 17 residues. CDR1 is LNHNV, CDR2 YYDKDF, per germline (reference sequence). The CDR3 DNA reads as TGTGCCACCAAGGAGGAGGGACAGGGTTTTATAGGCGCTGAAGCTTTCTTT. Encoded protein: CATKEEGQGFIGAEAFF.

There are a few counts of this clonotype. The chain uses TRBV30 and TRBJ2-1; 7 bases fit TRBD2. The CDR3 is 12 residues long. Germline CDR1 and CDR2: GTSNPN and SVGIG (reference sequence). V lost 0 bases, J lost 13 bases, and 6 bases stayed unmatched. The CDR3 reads CAWSVGRTRQFF. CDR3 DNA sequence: TGTGCCTGGAGTGTAGGGAGGACTAGACAGTTCTTC.

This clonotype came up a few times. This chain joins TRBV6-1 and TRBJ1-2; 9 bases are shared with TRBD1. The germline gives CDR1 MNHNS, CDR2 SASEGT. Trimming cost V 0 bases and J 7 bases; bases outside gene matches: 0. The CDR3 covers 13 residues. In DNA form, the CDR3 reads TGTGCCAGCAGTGAAGCGACAGGGGGTGGCTACACCTTC. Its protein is CASSEATGGGYTF.

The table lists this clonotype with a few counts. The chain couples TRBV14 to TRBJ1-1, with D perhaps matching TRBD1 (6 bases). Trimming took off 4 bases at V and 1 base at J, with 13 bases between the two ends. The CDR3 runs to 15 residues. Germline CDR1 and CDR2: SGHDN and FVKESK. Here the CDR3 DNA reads TGTGCCAGCAGCCGTTTGGACAGCTGGAACACTGAAGCTTTCTTT. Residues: CASSRLDSWNTEAFF.

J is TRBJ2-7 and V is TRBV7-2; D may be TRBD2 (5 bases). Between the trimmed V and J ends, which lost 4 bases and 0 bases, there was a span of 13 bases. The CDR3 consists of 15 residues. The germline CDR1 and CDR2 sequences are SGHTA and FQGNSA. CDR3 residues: CASSWGTRSSYEQYF. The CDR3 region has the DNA TGTGCCAGCAGCTGGGGAACTAGGAGCTCCTACGAGCAGTACTTC.

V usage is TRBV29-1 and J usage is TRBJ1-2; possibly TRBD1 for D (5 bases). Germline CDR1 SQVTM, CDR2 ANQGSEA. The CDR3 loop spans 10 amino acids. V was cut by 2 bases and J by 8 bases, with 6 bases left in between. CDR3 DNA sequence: TGCAGCGTTGAAAAGGGGGGCTACACCTTC. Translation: CSVEKGGYTF.

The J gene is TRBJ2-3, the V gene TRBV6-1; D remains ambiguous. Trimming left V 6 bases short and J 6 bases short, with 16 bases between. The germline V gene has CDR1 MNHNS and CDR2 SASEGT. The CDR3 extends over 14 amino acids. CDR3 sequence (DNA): TGTGCCAGCAGAACAGACTCCACAGCTGATACGCAGTATTTT. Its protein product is CASRTDSTADTQYF.

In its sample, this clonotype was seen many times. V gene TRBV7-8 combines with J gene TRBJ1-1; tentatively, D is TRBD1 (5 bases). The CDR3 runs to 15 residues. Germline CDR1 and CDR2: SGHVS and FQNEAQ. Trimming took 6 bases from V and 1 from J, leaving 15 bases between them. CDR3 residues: CASRTHDGQNTEAFF. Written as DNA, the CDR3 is TGTGCCAGCAGGACTCACGACGGACAGAACACTGAAGCTTTCTTT.

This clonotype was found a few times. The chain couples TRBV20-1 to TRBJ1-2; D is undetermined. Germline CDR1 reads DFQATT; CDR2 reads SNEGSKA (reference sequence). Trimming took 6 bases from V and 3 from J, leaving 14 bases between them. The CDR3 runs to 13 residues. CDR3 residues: CSAWSALDYGYTF. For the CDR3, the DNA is TGCAGTGCGTGGTCGGCGCTTGACTATGGCTACACCTTC.

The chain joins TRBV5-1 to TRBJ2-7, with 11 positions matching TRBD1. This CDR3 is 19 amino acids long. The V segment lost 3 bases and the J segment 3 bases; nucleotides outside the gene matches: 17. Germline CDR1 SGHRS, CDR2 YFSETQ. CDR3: CASSSLTGTGGLILYEQYF. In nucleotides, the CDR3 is TGCGCCAGCAGCTCATTAACCGGGACAGGGGGACTAATCCTCTACGAGCAGTACTTC.

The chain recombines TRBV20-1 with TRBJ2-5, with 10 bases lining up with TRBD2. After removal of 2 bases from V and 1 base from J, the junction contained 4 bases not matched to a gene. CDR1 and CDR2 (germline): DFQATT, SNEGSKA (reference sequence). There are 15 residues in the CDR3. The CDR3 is CSARNSGRSQETQYF. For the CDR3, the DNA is TGCAGTGCTAGAAATAGCGGGAGGTCCCAAGAGACCCAGTACTTC.

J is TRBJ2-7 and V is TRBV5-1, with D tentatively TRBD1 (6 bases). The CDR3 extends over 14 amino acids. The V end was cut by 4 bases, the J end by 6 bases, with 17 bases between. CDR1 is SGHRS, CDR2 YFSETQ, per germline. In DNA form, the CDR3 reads TGCGCCAGCAGCGCGTCCCGGGACAAGTCCGAGCAGTACTTC. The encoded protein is CASSASRDKSEQYF.

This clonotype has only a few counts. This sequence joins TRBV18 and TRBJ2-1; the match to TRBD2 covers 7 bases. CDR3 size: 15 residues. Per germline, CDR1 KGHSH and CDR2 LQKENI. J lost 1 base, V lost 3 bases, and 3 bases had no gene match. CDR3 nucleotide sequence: TGTGCCAGCTCACCGGTAGCGGGTTCCTACAATGAGCAGTTCTTC. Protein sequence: CASSPVAGSYNEQFF. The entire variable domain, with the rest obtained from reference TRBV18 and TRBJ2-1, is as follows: NAGVMQNPRHLVRRRGQEARLRCSPMKGHSHVYWYRQLPEEGLKFMVYLQKENIIDESGMPKERFSAEFPKEGPSILRIQQVVRGDSAAYFCASSPVAGSYNEQFFGPGTRLTVL.

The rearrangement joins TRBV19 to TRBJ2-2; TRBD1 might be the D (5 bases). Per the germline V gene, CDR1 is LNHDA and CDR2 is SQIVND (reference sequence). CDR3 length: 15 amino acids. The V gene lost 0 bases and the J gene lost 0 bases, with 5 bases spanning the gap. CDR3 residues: CASSIDRANTGELFF. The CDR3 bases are TGTGCCAGTAGTATAGACAGGGCGAACACCGGGGAGCTGTTTTTT.

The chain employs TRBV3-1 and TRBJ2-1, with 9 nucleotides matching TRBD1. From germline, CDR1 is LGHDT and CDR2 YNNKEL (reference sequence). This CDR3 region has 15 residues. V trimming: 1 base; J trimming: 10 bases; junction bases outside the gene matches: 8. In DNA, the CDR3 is TGTGCCAGCAGCCAAGTACAGGGGGCTGTCGGGGAGCAGTTCTTC. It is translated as CASSQVQGAVGEQFF.